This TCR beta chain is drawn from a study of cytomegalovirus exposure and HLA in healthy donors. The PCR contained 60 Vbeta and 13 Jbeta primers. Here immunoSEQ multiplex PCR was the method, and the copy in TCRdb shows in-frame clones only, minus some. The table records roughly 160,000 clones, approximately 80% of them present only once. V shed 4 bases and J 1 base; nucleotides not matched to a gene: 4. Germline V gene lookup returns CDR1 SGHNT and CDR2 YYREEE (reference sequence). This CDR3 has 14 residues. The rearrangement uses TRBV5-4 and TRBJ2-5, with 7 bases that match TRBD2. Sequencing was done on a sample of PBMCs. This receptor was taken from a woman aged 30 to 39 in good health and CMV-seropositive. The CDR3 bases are TGTGCCAGCAGCCGAGCGGGAAGCCAAGAGACCCAGTACTTC. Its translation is CASSRAGSQETQYF.